Sequencing of this TCR beta chain was carried out in a study of cytomegalovirus exposure and HLA in healthy donors. The CDR3 has 16 amino acids. CDR1 is MRHNA and CDR2 is SNTAGT in the germline V gene. The trim removed 2 bases at V and 7 bases at J, leaving 12 bases unmatched. A multiplex PCR was run with 60 Vbeta primers and 13 Jbeta primers. TCRdb's table, derived via immunoSEQ multiplex PCR, lists solely in-frame clones and lacks some. This sample contains 60,000 to 100,000 clones. Overall study findings and caveats: In an earlier analysis, productive rearrangement rates for most beta V segments clustered near 87% or 30%. Beyond CMV serostatus, there was no information to go on about immune exposure. According to a later analysis, most TCR beta chains associated with CMV appeared HLA-restricted.

With regard to this clone: Its target is not known.

V gene TRBV6-4 combines with J gene TRBJ2-3; 7 bases fit TRBD2. The source is a man under 40 in good health and CMV-seronegative. Source material: PBMCs. CDR3 sequence (DNA): TGTGCCAGCAGTGACGCGGCGGGAGAGGGTCAATATACGCAGTATTTT. This translates into CASSDAAGEGQYTQYF.